The present T cell receptor beta chain was sequenced within a study of shared T cell receptors in the human thymus. Germline V gene sequence: CDR1 LNHDA, CDR2 SQIVND (reference sequence). This CDR3 comprises 14 residues. Trimming pared 7 bases from V and 0 bases from J, leaving 12 bases between. Only in-frame clones appear in the TCRdb table, and some are missing; sequencing was by immunoSEQ multiplex PCR. The data contain 700,000 to 750,000 clones, 80% to 90% of them singletons. This same sample was also taken into another study, of human thymus T cells.

This receptor was obtained from a girl under two years old with a congenital heart defect. The chain couples TRBV19 to TRBJ1-1; D call uncertain. Sequencing was performed on thymocytes. The CDR3 DNA follows: TGTGCCAGTACCGGGAGTCTATTGAACACTGAAGCTTTCTTT. Translation: CASTGSLLNTEAFF.